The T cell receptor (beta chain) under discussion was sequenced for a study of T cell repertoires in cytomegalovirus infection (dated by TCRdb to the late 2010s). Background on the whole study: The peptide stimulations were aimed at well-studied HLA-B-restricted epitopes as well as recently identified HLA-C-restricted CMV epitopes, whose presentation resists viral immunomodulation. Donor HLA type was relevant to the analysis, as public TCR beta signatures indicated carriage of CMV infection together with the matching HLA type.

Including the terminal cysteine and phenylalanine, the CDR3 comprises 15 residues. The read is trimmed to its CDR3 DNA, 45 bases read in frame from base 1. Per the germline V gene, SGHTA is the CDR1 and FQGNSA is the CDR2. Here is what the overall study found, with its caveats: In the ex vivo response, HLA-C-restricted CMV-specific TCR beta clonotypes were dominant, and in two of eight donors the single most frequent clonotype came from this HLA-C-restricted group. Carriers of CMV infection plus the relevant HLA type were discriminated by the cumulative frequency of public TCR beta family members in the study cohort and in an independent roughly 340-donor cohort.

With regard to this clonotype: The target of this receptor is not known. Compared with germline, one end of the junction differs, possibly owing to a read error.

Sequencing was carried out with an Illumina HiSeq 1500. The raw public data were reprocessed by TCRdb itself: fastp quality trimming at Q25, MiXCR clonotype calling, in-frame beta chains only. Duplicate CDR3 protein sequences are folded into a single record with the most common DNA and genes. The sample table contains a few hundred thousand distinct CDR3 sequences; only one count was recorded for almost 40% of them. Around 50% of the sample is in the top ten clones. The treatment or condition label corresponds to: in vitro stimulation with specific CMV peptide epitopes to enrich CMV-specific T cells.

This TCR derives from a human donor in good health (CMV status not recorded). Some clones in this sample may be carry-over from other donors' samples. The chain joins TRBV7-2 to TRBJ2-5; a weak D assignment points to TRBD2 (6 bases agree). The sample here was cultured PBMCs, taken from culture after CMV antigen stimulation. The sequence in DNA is TGTGCCAGCAGCCGTAGGGACCTCGGGGGAGAGACCCACTCCTTC. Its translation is CASSRRDLGGETHSF.